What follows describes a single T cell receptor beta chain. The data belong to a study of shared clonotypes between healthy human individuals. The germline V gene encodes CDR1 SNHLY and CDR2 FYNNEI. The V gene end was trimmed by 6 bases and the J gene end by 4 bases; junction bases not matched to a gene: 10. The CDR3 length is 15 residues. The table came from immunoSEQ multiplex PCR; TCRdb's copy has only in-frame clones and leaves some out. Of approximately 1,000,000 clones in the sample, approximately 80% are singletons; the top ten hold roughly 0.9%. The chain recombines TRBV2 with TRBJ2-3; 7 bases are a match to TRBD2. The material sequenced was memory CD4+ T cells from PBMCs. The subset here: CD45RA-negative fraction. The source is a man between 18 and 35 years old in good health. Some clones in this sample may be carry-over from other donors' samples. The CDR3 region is CASREGLAVSDTQYF. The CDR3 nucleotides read TGTGCCAGCAGGGAGGGTCTAGCGGTATCAGATACGCAGTATTTT.